This T cell receptor (beta chain) was profiled in a study of T cell responses to AZD1222 COVID-19 vaccine. V lost 3 bases to trimming and J lost 5 bases; unmatched junction nucleotides: 7. Germline lookup yields CDR1 MNHNS and CDR2 SASEGT. CDR3 length equals 15 residues. Analysis merged second doses at about 4 or about 12 weeks. Assay: immunoSEQ multiplex PCR; the TCRdb copy retains only in-frame clones and omits some. The repertoire includes 130,000 to 150,000 clones, approximately 90% of them detected once, and about 1.8% sits in the top ten. The receptor was isolated from an adult who received the AZD1222 COVID-19 vaccine. Sequences were derived from peripheral blood, sampled 28 days after the second AZD1222 dose. The chain couples TRBV6-1 to TRBJ1-5; TRBD1 aligns across 7 bases. The CDR3 is CASSDRRGPDQPQHF. The CDR3 DNA sequence: TGTGCCAGCAGTGATCGGAGGGGGCCCGATCAGCCCCAGCATTTT.